This entry features one T cell receptor beta chain sequence. Its antigen is unknown. No much larger clone is present one base from it, and per-base qualities are unavailable. The entry originates in a study of blood T cell repertoires in COVID-19 (dated by TCRdb to 2018 to 2021). Background on the whole study: The collaborator samples originated in the United States, Italy and Spain and spanned the acute and convalescent phases of COVID-19. The material from the prospective study consisted of cDNA or gDNA derived from T cells, B-cell-depleted T cells, or PBMCs. Subjects who had been exposed to COVID-19, were actively infected with it, or had recovered from it provided the deeply sampled blood TCRbeta repertoires that made up the dataset. The repertoires were released in a freely available public database intended as a resource for research on the immune response to SARS-CoV-2. Samples came from the ongoing ImmuneRACE study (first 160 participants) plus 1,254 subjects from 6 global collaborators. Sample metadata almost always included a de-identified subject ID, COVID-19 status, age in years and sex. Where HLA class I and class II types were available, the types were taken from metadata supplied by the sample provider, not from assay-based typing.

In Seattle, one collaborating source enrolled patients while the infection was active and tracked those patients longitudinally over the course of disease. The collaborating institutions used their own protocols to collect whole blood in K2EDTA tubes. For TCRbeta analysis, collaborator samples were shipped as frozen whole blood, as isolated PBMCs, or as DNA extracted from either sample type. The CDR3, from cysteine to phenylalanine, totals 15 residues. Only the CDR3 DNA is retained, 45 bases long and in frame from the first base. CDR1 and CDR2 are drawn from the germline V gene: SGHAT, FQNNGV. V lost 4 bases and J lost 3 bases; the stretch between them is 16 bases long. The immunoSEQ Assay, a bias-controlled multiplex PCR, was used to amplify TCRbeta CDR3 regions from genomic DNA. The original methods were these. The number of nucleated cells in each sample was estimated by amplification of reference gene primers within the assay. To quantify the absolute abundance of each unique TCRbeta CDR3 rearrangement, sequence reads were collapsed and filtered. For each sample, productive Simpson clonality was calculated as the square root of Simpson's diversity index over productive rearrangements. TCRdb carries this immuneACCESS record with in-frame sequences only. Its versions omit some clonotypes, under half of them owing to an unresolved V gene in the studies checked, with the rest unexplained. The V and J calls and the clone size are those of that table, but D and trimming were determined from the DNA. The sample contains 95,000 to 150,000 clones, about four fifths of them found a single time. The ten largest account for 15% to 20% of the sample.

Overall results and qualifications from the work: The amount of clinical and demographic metadata varied by source and participant and was provided uncurated.

The sequence joins TRBV11-2 to TRBJ2-7; the D gene is possibly TRBD2, with 6 bases matching. Sequencing input: peripheral blood. The TCR sequence derives from a man aged 25-45 years with COVID-19, enrolled during active disease. In nucleotides, the sequence is TGTGCCAGCAGCTGGACGGGGGAACTCTTCTACGAGCAGTACTTC. Its protein reads: CASSWTGELFYEQYF.